One sample yielded the 30 T cell receptor beta chains listed below, sequenced in a study of T cells after yellow fever vaccination. MiXCR was run by TCRdb on the 5' RACE reads, yielding one entry per CDR3 protein. The profile shows 250,000 to 400,000 distinct CDR3 sequences, 4.1% of them singletons. The starting material was PBMCs, obtained 5 days after the yellow fever booster vaccination. All receptors derive from a man younger than 35 who received the YFV17D yellow fever vaccine.

The V call is TRBV30, the J call TRBJ1-2, with D unclear. The CDR3 consists of 13 residues. Between the trimmed V and J ends, which lost 4 bases and 4 bases, there was a span of 13 bases. Germline V gene sequence: CDR1 GTSNPN, CDR2 SVGIG (reference sequence). CDR3 amino acids: CAWNRVTRYGYTF. The CDR3 DNA reads TGTGCCTGGAACAGAGTAACGCGCTATGGCTACACCTTC. The full variable domain, in which reference TRBV30 and TRBJ1-2 provide the parts outside the CDR3, is SQTIHQWPATLVQPVGSPLSLECTVEGTSNPNLYWYRQAAGRGLQLLFYSVGIGQISSEVPQNLSASRPQDRQFILSSKKLLLSDSGFYLCAWNRVTRYGYTFGSGTRLTVV.

The chain employs TRBV19 and TRBJ1-2; tentative D call: TRBD1 (6 bases). Germline V lookup: CDR1 LNHDA, CDR2 SQIVND (reference sequence). The germline V and J ends were trimmed by 10 bases and 4 bases, with 16 bases remaining between them. The CDR3 is made up of 13 amino acids. The CDR3: CATKGGAPYGYTF. Written as DNA, the CDR3 is TGTGCCACCAAAGGGGGGGCCCCCTATGGCTACACCTTC. Full variable domain (outside the CDR3, taken from reference TRBV19 and TRBJ1-2): DGGITQSPKYLFRKEGQNVTLSCEQNLNHDAMYWYRQDPGQGLRLIYYSQIVNDFQKGDIAEGYSVSREKKESFPLTVTSAQKNPTAFYLCATKGGAPYGYTFGSGTRLTVV.

This chain uses TRBV5-1 with TRBJ2-4, with D maybe TRBD1 (6 bases). This CDR3 spans 15 amino acids. V lost 3 bases and J lost 6, with 16 bases in between. The germline gives CDR1 SGHRS, CDR2 YFSETQ. CDR3 region: CASSYFPGQLNIQYF. The CDR3, as DNA: TGCGCCAGCAGCTATTTTCCCGGACAGCTAAACATTCAGTACTTC.

This clonotype was observed at least ten times. V gene TRBV3-1 combines with J gene TRBJ2-7; 8 nucleotides align to TRBD1. The CDR3 consists of 14 residues. V lost 4 bases and J lost 3; bases outside the gene matches: 5. Germline-derived CDR1 and CDR2 are LGHDT and YNNKEL (reference sequence). Here the CDR3 reads CASSLRDRNYEQYF. The CDR3 nucleotides read TGTGCCAGCAGCCTCCGGGACAGGAACTACGAGCAGTACTTC.

This clonotype was counted only a few times. V is TRBV4-3 and J is TRBJ1-4; D call uncertain. CDR1 and CDR2 (germline): LGHNA, YSLEER. This CDR3 is 16 amino acids long. With 1 base removed from V and 0 bases from J, the gap between germline ends came to 9 bases. The CDR3 here is CASSQGASPTNEKLFF. CDR3 coding DNA: TGCGCCAGCAGCCAAGGGGCCAGCCCAACTAATGAAAAACTGTTTTTT.

The chain joins TRBV27 to TRBJ2-2; 8 positions agree with TRBD2. Per the germline V gene, CDR1 is MNHEY and CDR2 is SMNVEV (reference sequence). The CDR3 is 13 amino acids. Trimming took 6 bases from V and 7 from J; bases not matched to a gene: 4. The CDR3 bases are TGTGCCAGCAGGTCGGGGGGGCACGGGGAGCTGTTTTTT. Its protein is CASRSGGHGELFF.

This clonotype was observed a handful of times. The chain uses TRBV5-5 and TRBJ1-4; D is ambiguous. The V and J ends lost 6 bases and 6 bases respectively, with 12 bases between them. This CDR3 comprises 13 residues. Germline V gene data show CDR1 as SGHKS and CDR2 as YYEKEE (reference sequence). CDR3 bases: TGTGCCAGCAAGCGGGGTGGGGATGAAAAACTGTTTTTT. The encoded protein is CASKRGGDEKLFF.

Many counts were recorded for this clonotype. The CDR3 DNA sequence: TGCAGTGCTAGAGCTGCCGTTGACGCTAGCTCCTACGAGCAGTACGTC. Amino acids: CSARAAVDASSYEQYV. The rearrangement uses TRBV20-1 and TRBJ2-7; D is unresolved. Germline V lookup: CDR1 DFQATT, CDR2 SNEGSKA (reference sequence). CDR3 length: 16 amino acids. Trimming removed 1 base at V and 0 bases at J, with 16 bases between.

This clonotype was seen at least ten times. The chain has TRBV4-2 and TRBJ1-4, with D possibly being TRBD1 (5 bases). Trimming pared 3 bases from V and 8 bases from J, leaving 19 bases between. Germline values: CDR1 LGHNA, CDR2 YNFKEQ. This CDR3 has 16 amino acids. The CDR3 sequence is CASSQLLGEDREKLFF. The CDR3, as DNA: TGTGCCAGCAGCCAGCTCTTGGGGGAAGACAGAGAAAAACTGTTTTTT.

This clonotype was picked up many times. The chain has TRBV5-1 and TRBJ2-2, with TRBD2 as a possible D gene (5 bases). This CDR3 is built from 16 residues. Germline CDR1 and CDR2: SGHRS and YFSETQ. V was cut by 3 bases and J by 3 bases, with 15 bases left in between. The CDR3 sequence is CASSSAVGVDTGELFF. The CDR3 DNA follows: TGCGCCAGCAGCTCGGCGGTGGGAGTAGACACCGGGGAGCTGTTTTTT.

This clonotype was seen a handful of times. The chain couples TRBV7-2 to TRBJ1-6, with 9 bases that match TRBD1. CDR1 is SGHTA and CDR2 is FQGNSA in the germline V gene. There are 15 residues in the CDR3. The V and J ends lost 6 bases and 9 bases, in that order; junction bases with no gene match: 9. The CDR3: CASRGTGTGSSPLHF. The CDR3 DNA is TGTGCCAGCAGGGGTACCGGGACAGGGAGTTCACCCCTCCACTTT.

This clonotype was detected only a few times. V usage is TRBV28 and J usage is TRBJ1-1, with 7 bases aligning to TRBD1. The CDR3 extends over 15 amino acids. Germline loops: CDR1 MDHEN, CDR2 SYDVKM. With 6 bases clipped from V and 6 bases from J, the junction kept 13 bases outside the gene matches. Here the CDR3 reads CASSPGGGRVAEAFF. CDR3 bases: TGTGCCAGCAGCCCAGGGGGGGGGCGGGTCGCTGAAGCTTTCTTT.

The chain employs TRBV3-1 and TRBJ2-3; D is uncertain. Germline loops: CDR1 LGHDT, CDR2 YNNKEL (reference sequence). CDR3 size: 14 residues. Deletions cut 4 bases from V and 0 bases from J, with 8 bases between. For the CDR3, the DNA is TGTGCCAGCAGCCCCTCGACTAGCACAGATACGCAGTATTTT. Encoded protein: CASSPSTSTDTQYF.

This clonotype has ten or more counts. The chain couples TRBV10-3 to TRBJ1-5; D may be TRBD1 (5 bases). The CDR3 spans 13 residues. The V and J ends lost 5 bases and 5 bases respectively, with 10 bases between them. CDR1 and CDR2 (germline): ENHRY, SYGVKD. CDR3 in DNA: TGTGCCATCAGTAATGACAGAGATCAGCCCCAGCATTTT. The encoded protein is CAISNDRDQPQHF.

In this sample, this clonotype turned up a few times. The genes are TRBV3-1 and TRBJ1-1; tentatively, D is TRBD1 (6 bases). CDR1 is LGHDT, CDR2 YNNKEL, per germline (reference sequence). V gave up 4 bases and J gave up 5 bases, with 23 bases separating them. This CDR3 is 17 amino acids long. DNA of the CDR3: TGTGCCAGCAGCCCCGCGTCCTGGGGCAGGGGAAAGACTGAAGCTTTCTTT. Translation: CASSPASWGRGKTEAFF.

A remark on this clonotype: An end of the junction differs from the germline gene, which may be a read error. The V and J genes are TRBV6-1 and TRBJ2-3; 12 nucleotides agree with TRBD1. This CDR3 contains 19 residues. Germline-derived CDR1 and CDR2 are MNHNS and SASEGT. CDR3 nucleotide sequence: TGTGCCAGCAGTGAAGCGTCCCGGGACAGGGGGCGAAGCAAAGATACGCAGTATTTT. This gives the protein CASSEASRDRGRSKDTQYF.

This clonotype was observed at least ten times. V gene TRBV4-1 combines with J gene TRBJ2-1; D is possibly TRBD1 (5 bases). Trimming took 0 bases from V and 5 from J, leaving 14 bases between them. The CDR3 extends over 16 amino acids. Germline CDR1 reads MGHRA; CDR2 reads YSYEKL. The CDR3 loop is CASSQEPWSGNNEQFF. In DNA form, the CDR3 reads TGCGCCAGCAGCCAAGAACCATGGTCAGGGAACAATGAGCAGTTCTTC.

The sample holds a few counts of this clonotype. The rearrangement joins TRBV20-1 to TRBJ2-3; D is unresolved. Germline V lookup: CDR1 DFQATT, CDR2 SNEGSKA (reference sequence). V was trimmed by 1 base and J by 6 bases, leaving 8 bases between them. CDR3 length: 12 amino acids. CDR3 DNA: TGCAGTGCTAGAGGAGGAGTGGATACGCAGTATTTT. Its protein is CSARGGVDTQYF.

V and J are TRBV9 and TRBJ1-2, with 9 positions matching TRBD1. CDR3 length equals 12 residues. V was pared by 5 bases and J by 4 bases, with 0 bases of the junction left unmatched. Per germline, CDR1 SGDLS and CDR2 YYNGEE. The CDR3 loop is CASRQGAYGYTF. In DNA, the CDR3 is TGTGCCAGCAGACAGGGGGCCTATGGCTACACCTTC.

The chain is built from TRBV7-3 and TRBJ2-2; D gene unclear. Trimming took 3 bases from V and 4 from J, leaving 6 bases between them. This CDR3 is 13 amino acids long. Germline CDR1 and CDR2: SGHTA and FQGTGA. In DNA, the CDR3 is TGTGCCAGCAGCTTGACAAGCACCGGGGAGCTGTTTTTT. Amino acid sequence: CASSLTSTGELFF.

This clonotype was observed a few times. The genes are TRBV19 and TRBJ1-5; TRBD1 matches 7 bases. V was pared by 8 bases and J by 4 bases, with 11 bases of the junction left unmatched. Germline V lookup: CDR1 LNHDA, CDR2 SQIVND (reference sequence). CDR3 size: 15 residues. CDR3 coding DNA: TGTGCCAGTCGCGCAGGGGGACGGAGTAATCAGCCCCAGCATTTT. It specifies CASRAGGRSNQPQHF.

V and J are TRBV24-1 and TRBJ2-3; 8 bases agree with TRBD1. In germline, CDR1 is KGHDR, CDR2 SFDVKD. This CDR3 has 14 residues. Unmatched junction bases numbered 3, after V lost 6 bases and J lost 2 bases. The DNA for the CDR3 is TGTGCCACCAGTAGACAGGGGCCCACAGATACGCAGTATTTT. As protein: CATSRQGPTDTQYF.

The rearrangement joins TRBV6-5 to TRBJ1-3, with 9 bases that match TRBD1. The CDR3 contains 13 residues. The V and J ends lost 6 bases and 8 bases, in that order; junction bases with no gene match: 5. Looked up from germline, CDR1 is MNHEY and CDR2 is SVGAGI. The CDR3 DNA reads TGTGCCAGCAGGCAACAGGGGGCAGACACCATATATTTT. It encodes CASRQQGADTIYF.

The V gene is TRBV20-1, the J gene TRBJ1-5; a possible D gene is TRBD1 (6 bases). V was clipped by 1 base and J by 2 bases, with 15 bases between them. Germline CDR1 and CDR2: DFQATT and SNEGSKA (reference sequence). The CDR3 sequence is 16 residues long. CDR3 coding DNA: TGCAGTGCTAGAGTGCCCCCGGAGGGGGGCAATCAGCCCCAGCATTTT. Protein product: CSARVPPEGGNQPQHF.

This clonotype was recorded a few times. The chain has TRBV6-6 and TRBJ2-1, with TRBD2 identical over 9 bases. The CDR3 totals 15 residues. The germline gives CDR1 MNHNY, CDR2 SVGAGI (reference sequence). Losses at the gene ends were 4 bases for V and 5 bases for J; bases not matched to a gene: 6. CDR3 DNA: TGTGCCAGCAGTTCGAGCGGGGGGAACAACAATGAGCAGTTCTTC. Translation: CASSSSGGNNNEQFF.

This clonotype occurred a few times. This chain links TRBV11-2 with TRBJ2-2; the D gene is possibly TRBD1 (6 bases). CDR1 and CDR2 (germline): SGHAT, FQNNGV. Trimming cost V 2 bases and J 7 bases, with 11 bases left between them. This CDR3 has 14 residues. The CDR3 region has the DNA TGTGCCAGCAGCTTAATACAGGGACGCGGGGAGCTGTTTTTT. It translates to CASSLIQGRGELFF.

This clonotype occurred many times. This sequence joins TRBV7-2 and TRBJ2-3; D may be TRBD1 (5 bases). The V gene lost 5 bases and the J gene lost 3 bases, with 9 bases spanning the gap. The CDR3 runs to 13 residues. Germline CDR1 is SGHTA and CDR2 is FQGNSA. The CDR3 DNA sequence: TGTGCCAGCAGCCTCCCAGGGACAGATACGCAGTATTTT. It is translated as CASSLPGTDTQYF.

The chain uses TRBV30 and TRBJ1-5; D is possibly TRBD1 (5 bases). The V end lost 0 bases, the J end lost 4 bases, and 10 bases lay between the germline ends. Germline V lookup: CDR1 GTSNPN, CDR2 SVGIG (reference sequence). The CDR3 covers 14 residues. DNA for the CDR3: TGTGCCTGGAGTGTACCAGGGTTTAATCAGCCCCAGCATTTT. It translates to CAWSVPGFNQPQHF.

Only a few counts were recorded for this clonotype. The chain has TRBV5-1 and TRBJ2-5; D may be TRBD2 (6 bases). This CDR3 contains 15 residues. With 0 bases removed from V and 4 bases from J, the gap between germline ends came to 13 bases. The germline V gene encodes CDR1 SGHRS and CDR2 YFSETQ. CDR3 sequence: CASSLDGDGGETQYF. The CDR3 DNA reads as TGCGCCAGCAGCTTGGACGGGGACGGGGGAGAGACCCAGTACTTC.

The V gene is TRBV7-2, the J gene TRBJ1-6; tentative D call: TRBD1 (6 bases). V was pared by 3 bases and J by 4 bases, with 13 bases between. CDR3 length equals 16 residues. Germline values: CDR1 SGHTA, CDR2 FQGNSA. CDR3 region: CASSFSPGAYNSPLHF. CDR3 nucleotide sequence: TGTGCCAGCAGCTTTTCACCGGGGGCATATAATTCACCCCTCCACTTT.